The present entry profiles one TCR beta chain with its context. The authors' processing: Reference gene primer amplification gave nucleated cell count estimates. Assay: immunoSEQ multiplex PCR; the TCRdb copy retains only in-frame clones and omits some. That table gives V, J and clone size, and the DNA gave D and trimming. The sample contains more than 200,000 clones, 65% to 90% of which appear only once. Looked up from germline, CDR1 is SEHNR and CDR2 is FQNEAQ (reference sequence). The CDR3 is made up of 13 amino acids. V shed 6 bases and J 7 bases; nucleotides not matched to a gene: 8. The data originate from a study of blood T cell repertoires in COVID-19. As for the study in general: Sites across the United States, Italy and Spain contributed samples from acute and convalescent COVID-19. T cells, B-cell-depleted T cells, or PBMCs provided the cDNA or gDNA that served as material.

The source is a man younger than 40 with active or convalescent COVID-19. What was sequenced was peripheral blood. The V gene is TRBV7-9, the J gene TRBJ1-2; TRBD1 agrees at 7 bases. The CDR3 loop reads CASSHTGASGYTF. The DNA of the CDR3 is TGTGCCAGCAGTCACACAGGGGCCTCTGGCTACACCTTC.